This T cell receptor beta chain appears in the sequencing data of a study of response to subunit inactivated influenza vaccine. Study-wide points: Only a handful of new T cells, the authors suggested, are recruited with each seasonal influenza vaccination.

Ten or more counts support this clonotype. The antigen remains undetermined. TCRdb reanalysed the RT-PCR reads using MiXCR and keeps one entry per CDR3 protein. Here the sample spans 610,000 or so distinct CDR3 sequences, 12% to 15% being singletons. V lost 3 bases to trimming and J lost 5 bases, with 14 bases between them. CDR3 size: 14 residues. The chain carries TRBV12-3 or TRBV12-4 and TRBJ2-7, with a weak D call TRBD1 (5 bases). The sequences come from PBMCs from blood, collected about 11 days after vaccination. This TCR came from a man aged 50 or older who received an inactivated influenza vaccine. The CDR3 coding sequence is TGTGCCAGCAGTTTGGCAGGGTTTAACCACGAGCAGTACTTC. This translates into CASSLAGFNHEQYF.